Included here is one T cell receptor beta chain sequence, with context. This CDR3 is 18 amino acids long. The V gene lost 4 bases and the J gene lost 0 bases, with 21 bases spanning the gap. Germline CDR1 reads SGHRS; CDR2 reads YFSETQ. cDNA libraries for TCR alpha and TCR beta, carrying sample barcodes and UMIs, came from 5'RACE with constant-segment primers. MiXCR, run by TCRdb on the 5' RACE reads, gives a single entry per CDR3 protein. The sample consists of around 510,000 distinct CDR3 sequences, roughly 22% of them appearing once. The data were taken from a study of T-cell memory formation after mild COVID-19.

Sequenced sample: PBMCs or a T cell subset sorted from them (not recorded which). The TCR sequence derives from an adult woman who had mild COVID-19 (a few samples of this study predate the infection). Cell type and time point are not known. The chain links TRBV5-1 to TRBJ2-3; D could derive from TRBD1 or TRBD2 (5 bases each). The CDR3 DNA sequence: TGCGCCAGCAGCCTGGGGCCGGAGGACATTCCTAGCACAGATACGCAGTATTTT. Protein product: CASSLGPEDIPSTDTQYF.